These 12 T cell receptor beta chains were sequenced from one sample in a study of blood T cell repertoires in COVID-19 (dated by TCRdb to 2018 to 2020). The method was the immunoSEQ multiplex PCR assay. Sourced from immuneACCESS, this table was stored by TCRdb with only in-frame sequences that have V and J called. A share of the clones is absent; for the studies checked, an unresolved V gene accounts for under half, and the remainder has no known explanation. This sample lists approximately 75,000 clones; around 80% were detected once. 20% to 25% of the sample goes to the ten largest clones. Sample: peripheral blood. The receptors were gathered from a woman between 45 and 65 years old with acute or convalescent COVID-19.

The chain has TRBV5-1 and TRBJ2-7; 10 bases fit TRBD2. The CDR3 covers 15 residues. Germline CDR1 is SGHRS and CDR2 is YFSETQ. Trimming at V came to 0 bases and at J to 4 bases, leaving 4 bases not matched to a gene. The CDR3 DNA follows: TGCGCCAGCAGCTTGGAGGAGGGACTAGCGTACGAGCAGTACTTC. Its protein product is CASSLEEGLAYEQYF.

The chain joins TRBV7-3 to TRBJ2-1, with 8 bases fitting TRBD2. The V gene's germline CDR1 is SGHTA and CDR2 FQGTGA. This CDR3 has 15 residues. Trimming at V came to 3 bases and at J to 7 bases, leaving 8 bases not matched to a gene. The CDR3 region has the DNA TGTGCCAGCAGCTTGGACGGGAGGGCCGCGAATGAGCAGTTCTTC. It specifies CASSLDGRAANEQFF.

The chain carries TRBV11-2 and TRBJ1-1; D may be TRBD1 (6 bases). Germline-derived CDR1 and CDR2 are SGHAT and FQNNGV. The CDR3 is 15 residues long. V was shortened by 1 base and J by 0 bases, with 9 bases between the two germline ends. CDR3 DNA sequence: TGTGCCAGCAGCTTAGGACAGGCCCTGAACACTGAAGCTTTCTTT. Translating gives CASSLGQALNTEAFF.

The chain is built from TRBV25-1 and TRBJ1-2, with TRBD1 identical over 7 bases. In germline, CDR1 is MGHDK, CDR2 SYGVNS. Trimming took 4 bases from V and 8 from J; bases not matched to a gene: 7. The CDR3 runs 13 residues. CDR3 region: CASSAVDRDGYTF. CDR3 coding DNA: TGTGCCAGCAGTGCCGTAGACAGGGACGGCTACACCTTC.

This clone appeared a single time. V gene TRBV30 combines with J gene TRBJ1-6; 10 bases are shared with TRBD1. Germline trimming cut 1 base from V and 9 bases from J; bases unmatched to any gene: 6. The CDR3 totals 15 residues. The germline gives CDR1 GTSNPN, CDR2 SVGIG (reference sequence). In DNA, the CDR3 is TGTGCCTGGAGTGACTGGGACAGGGGAGGTTCACCCCTCCACTTT. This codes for CAWSDWDRGGSPLHF. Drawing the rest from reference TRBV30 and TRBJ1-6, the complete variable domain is SQTIHQWPATLVQPVGSPLSLECTVEGTSNPNLYWYRQAAGRGLQLLFYSVGIGQISSEVPQNLSASRPQDRQFILSSKKLLLSDSGFYLCAWSDWDRGGSPLHFGNGTRLTVT.

The CDR3 is CASSATSGNEGVNEQFF. For the CDR3, the DNA is TGTGCCAGCAGTGCCACTAGCGGCAACGAAGGGGTCAATGAGCAGTTCTTC. The rearrangement uses TRBV6-2 or TRBV6-3 and TRBJ2-1, with 8 positions matching TRBD2. This CDR3 region has 17 residues. V shed 5 bases, J shed 6 bases, and the junction held 15 bases outside the gene matches. Germline loops: CDR1 MNHEY, CDR2 SVGEGT.

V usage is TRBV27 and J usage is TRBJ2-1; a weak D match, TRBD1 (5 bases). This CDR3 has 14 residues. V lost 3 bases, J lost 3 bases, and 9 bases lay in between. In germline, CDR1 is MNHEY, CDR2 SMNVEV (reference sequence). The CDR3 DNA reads TGTGCCAGCAGTTTGCCAGGGCTCTACAATGAGCAGTTCTTC. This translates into CASSLPGLYNEQFF.

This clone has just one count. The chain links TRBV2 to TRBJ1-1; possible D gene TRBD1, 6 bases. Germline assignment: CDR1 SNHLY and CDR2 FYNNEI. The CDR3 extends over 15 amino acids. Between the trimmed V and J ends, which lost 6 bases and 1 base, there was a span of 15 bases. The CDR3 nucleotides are TGTGCCAGCAGGTCCCGAGGGGGGGAGAACACTGAAGCTTTCTTT. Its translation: CASRSRGGENTEAFF.

CDR3 in amino acids: CASSPGGNGGTSYEQYF. The CDR3, as DNA: TGTGCCAGCAGCCCGGGGGGCAACGGGGGGACATCCTACGAGCAGTACTTC. The chain carries TRBV3-1 (or the pseudogene TRBV3-2) and TRBJ2-7, with D possibly matching TRBD2 (7 bases). Germline V gene data show CDR1 as LGHDT and CDR2 as YNNKEL (reference sequence). This CDR3 has 17 amino acids. Trimming removed 4 bases from V and 1 base from J, with 20 bases in between.

This CDR3 reads CASSSIVIQPQHF. Written as DNA, the CDR3 is TGTGCCAGCAGTTCTATAGTGATTCAGCCCCAGCATTTT. The V call is TRBV6-2 or TRBV6-3, the J call TRBJ1-5, with no clear D. V was trimmed by 4 bases and J by 6 bases, leaving 10 bases between them. Germline-derived CDR1 and CDR2 are MNHEY and SVGEGT. This CDR3 has 13 amino acids.

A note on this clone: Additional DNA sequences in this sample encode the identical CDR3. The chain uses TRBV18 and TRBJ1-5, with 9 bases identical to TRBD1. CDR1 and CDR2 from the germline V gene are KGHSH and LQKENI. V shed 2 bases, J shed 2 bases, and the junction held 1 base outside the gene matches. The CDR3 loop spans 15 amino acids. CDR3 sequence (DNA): TGTGCCAGCTCACCAGACAGGGGGGGCAATCAGCCCCAGCATTTT. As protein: CASSPDRGGNQPQHF.

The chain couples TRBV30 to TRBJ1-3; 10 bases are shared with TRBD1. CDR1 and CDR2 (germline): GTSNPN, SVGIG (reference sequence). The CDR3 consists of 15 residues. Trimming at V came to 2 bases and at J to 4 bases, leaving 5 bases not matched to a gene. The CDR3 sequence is CAWSQRTGGGNTIYF. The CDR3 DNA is TGTGCCTGGAGTCAACGGACAGGGGGAGGAAACACCATATATTTT.